The text below deals with one T cell receptor (beta chain). Generated by immunoSEQ multiplex PCR, the TCRdb table keeps only in-frame clones and is missing some. Found here are fewer than 700,000 clones, around 87% of them singletons; the top ten hold around 0.01%. Unmatched junction bases numbered 7, after V lost 2 bases and J lost 4 bases. This CDR3 has 16 residues. Looked up from germline, CDR1 is SGHRS and CDR2 is YFSETQ. These data are taken from a study of shared T cell receptors in the human thymus. This same sample was also part of a study on human thymus T cells. This second report adds: Donors were healthy Finnish infants having corrective surgery for congenital heart defects. Corrective heart surgery yielded the resections from which the thymus tissue came. Gene usage for V and J segments appeared biased in thymic and blood repertoires. Related research found strongly overlapping thymic repertoires in unrelated individuals.

Input material: thymocytes. This rearrangement joins TRBV5-1 to TRBJ2-1; 9 bases are a match to TRBD1. The sequence came from a boy younger than two with a congenital heart defect. CDR3 protein: CASSFLQGAGYNEQFF. CDR3 nucleotides: TGCGCCAGCAGCTTTTTACAGGGGGCGGGGTACAATGAGCAGTTCTTC.